Listed below are T cell receptor beta chains from one sample, sequenced in a study of T-cell memory formation after mild COVID-19. TCRdb re-analysed the 5' RACE reads in MiXCR, keeping a single row per CDR3 protein. The repertoire holds around 500,000 distinct CDR3 sequences, 15% to 20% seen once, with 12% in the top ten. Sequencing was carried out using PBMCs or a T cell subset sorted from them (not recorded which). These receptors all stem from an adult woman who had mild COVID-19 (a few samples of this study predate the infection). Cell type and time point are not known. The CDR3 runs from the conserved cysteine through the conserved F or W. D genes are given only for firm matches. Clone size is not always given. Where it is, it says once, few, many or a class for expanded clones.

few	TRBD1	TRBV7-6	TRBJ2-2	TGTGCCAGCAGCATAGGGACAGCGAACACCGGGGAGCTGTTTTTT	CASSIGTANTGELFF
few	TRBD2	TRBV25-1	TRBJ2-5	TGTGCCAGCAGTTCGCGACTAGCGGGGGTCCTGATAGTACAAGAGACCCAGTACTTC	CASSSRLAGVLIVQETQYF
many	TRBD2	TRBV20-1	TRBJ2-3	TGCAGTGCTACCACTGGACTAGCGGGACCCACAGATACGCAGTATTTT	CSATTGLAGPTDTQYF
-	-	TRBV29-1	TRBJ2-7	TGCAGCGTTCCTTCTCTCGGTGGAGCTATTCAGTACTTC	CSVPSLGGAIQYF
-	TRBD1	TRBV19	TRBJ2-7	TGTGCCAGTAGTACGGACGACAGGGTTTCTAACTACGAGCAGTACTTC	CASSTDDRVSNYEQYF
few	-	TRBV20-1	TRBJ2-7	TGCAGTGCTAGGGGATACGAGCAGTACTTC	CSARGYEQYF
-	-	TRBV13	TRBJ2-5	TGTGCCAGCAGCTGGGGGAATACGCAAGAGACCCAGTACTTC	CASSWGNTQETQYF
few	-	TRBV5-1	TRBJ2-1	TGCGCCAGCAGCTTGGGCCGGGGCCGGGATGAGCAGTTCTTC	CASSLGRGRDEQFF
few	TRBD1	TRBV12-3/TRBV12-4	TRBJ1-6	TGTGCCAGCCGGCCGTCGGGGACAGGTGGAAATTCACCCCTCCACTTT	CASRPSGTGGNSPLHF
few	TRBD2	TRBV14	TRBJ2-1	TGTGCCAGCAGCCAAGCGCGCGGGAGGGCCTTGTACAATGAGCAGTTCTTC	CASSQARGRALYNEQFF
-	-	TRBV28	TRBJ1-1	TGTGCCAGCAGTTTTGGCAGGGCGACTGAAGCTTTCTTT	CASSFGRATEAFF
-	TRBD2	TRBV7-2	TRBJ2-7	TGTGCCAGCAGCTCCTATTTGTCTTTAGCGGGAGCCTACGAGCAGTACTTC	CASSSYLSLAGAYEQYF
-	TRBD1	TRBV19	TRBJ2-1	TGTGCCAGTAGTCCCCTCGGACAGGGGCGCAATGAGCAGTTCTTC	CASSPLGQGRNEQFF
-	-	TRBV9	TRBJ2-1	TGTGCCAGCAGCGTAGGGGTAGGGGGCAATGAGCAGTTCTTC	CASSVGVGGNEQFF
-	-	TRBV27	TRBJ2-5	TGTGCCAGCAGTTCCCTGACTACGGGGGACGAGACCCAGTACTTC	CASSSLTTGDETQYF
few	-	TRBV18	TRBJ2-1	TGTGCCAGCTCACCCCCCGTCTACAATGAGCAGTTCTTC	CASSPPVYNEQFF
few	-	TRBV21-1	TRBJ2-7	TGTGCCAGCAGCAAAAGGGCTAGCGGGACTTTGGCGCAGTACTTC	CASSKRASGTLAQYF
few	TRBD2	TRBV20-1	TRBJ2-7	TGCAGTGCTAGAGAGGAGCTAGCGGGTCTCTACGAGCAGTACTTC	CSAREELAGLYEQYF
many	TRBD2	TRBV5-8	TRBJ2-5	TGTGCCAGCAGCTCCCGACTAGCGGGGGCGAAAGAGACCCAGTACTTC	CASSSRLAGAKETQYF
-	-	TRBV5-6	TRBJ2-4	TGTGCCAGCAGCTTGGGGTCGAATCTAGCCAAAAACATTCAGTACTTC	CASSLGSNLAKNIQYF
-	TRBD1	TRBV5-1	TRBJ2-5	TGCGCCAGCAGCTTTCCCGAAATTTGGGATCGACAGGGTGCCCAAGAGACCCAGTACTTC	CASSFPEIWDRQGAQETQYF
many	TRBD1	TRBV7-3	TRBJ1-1	TGTGCCAGCAGCTTGACAGGGGGCGCACCCACTGAAGCTTTCTTT	CASSLTGGAPTEAFF
-	TRBD1	TRBV12-3/TRBV12-4	TRBJ1-5	TGTGCCAGCAGTACAGGACAGGGCCGGCAGCCCCAGCATTTT	CASSTGQGRQPQHF
few	TRBD2	TRBV7-9	TRBJ2-1	TGTGCCGATAGTAGCGGGAATATTGAGCAGTTCTTC	CADSSGNIEQFF
many	TRBD2	TRBV11-3	TRBJ2-1	TGTGCCAGCAGCTTAGATCTTCTTGCGGGAGGAGACAATGAGCAGTTCTTC	CASSLDLLAGGDNEQFF
-	-	TRBV24-1	TRBJ2-3	TGTGCCACCAGTGATCGGGACAAGGGCGGGACAGATACGCAGTATTTT	CATSDRDKGGTDTQYF
-	TRBD2	TRBV6-5	TRBJ2-1	TGTGCCAGCAATCCCGGGACTAGTCGGAATGAGCAGTTCTTC	CASNPGTSRNEQFF
many	TRBD1	TRBV7-2	TRBJ1-2	TGTGCCAGCAGCTCCCGAGGACAGGGCGGCTATGGCTACACCTTC	CASSSRGQGGYGYTF
many	-	TRBV12-3/TRBV12-4	TRBJ2-7	TGTGCCAGCAGCCCGAACTCGCGTGAGCAGTACTTC	CASSPNSREQYF